The clone carrying this T cell receptor (beta chain) has just one count. Its antigen is unknown. This entry is derived from a study of T cell responses to AZD1222 COVID-19 vaccine. Libraries were prepared by immunoSEQ multiplex PCR; TCRdb keeps only in-frame clonotypes and omits some of them. This sample has about 150,000 clones, with roughly 93% found just once. General observations from the study: No day 14 peak samples; only post-peak repertoires were characterized.

The TCR was taken from an adult who received the AZD1222 COVID-19 vaccine. The input for sequencing was peripheral blood, taken 28 days after the second AZD1222 dose.

The CDR3 DNA follows: TGCGCCAGCAGCCAAGGGGGTCTGGGGGCGGGCACCGGGGAGCTGTTTTTT. This encodes CASSQGGLGAGTGELFF. The chain is built from TRBV4-1 and TRBJ2-2; tentatively, D is TRBD1 (6 bases). The length of the CDR3 is 17 residues. CDR1 and CDR2 (germline): MGHRA, YSYEKL. Between the trimmed V and J ends, which lost 1 base and 4 bases, there was a span of 16 bases.